This T cell receptor (beta chain) appears in the sequencing data of a study of blood T cells in healthy people across ages. Overall study findings and caveats: Measured against age, TCR beta diversity per million T cells decreased in a roughly linear manner. Unknown donor CMV status possibly confounded expanded clonotype changes.

A second PCR of about 6 to 11 cycles used a sample-barcoded 5' primer and a J-beta primer mix. A template-switch adaptor that had 12 random nucleotides put a tag on each cDNA molecule. From the 5' RACE reads, TCRdb called clonotypes with MiXCR, one entry per CDR3 protein. The repertoire includes 1.5 million to 2 million distinct CDR3 sequences, 30% to 40% of them detected once, and approximately 10% sits in the top ten. Each sample yielded at least 5.5 micrograms of PBMC total RNA. From germline, CDR1 is LNHNV and CDR2 YYDKDF (reference sequence). The V gene end was trimmed by 1 base and the J gene end by 3 bases; junction bases not matched to a gene: 1. The CDR3 length is 16 residues. This clonotype has just a few counts. Its antigen is not known.

The sequencing sample was made of blood. J is TRBJ2-1 and V is TRBV15, with 12 bases matching TRBD2. The TCR originated in a woman aged 25 to 39 in good health. This chain's CDR3 is CATSRGLAGVYNEQFF. The CDR3 bases are TGTGCCACCAGCAGAGGACTAGCGGGGGTCTACAATGAGCAGTTCTTC.